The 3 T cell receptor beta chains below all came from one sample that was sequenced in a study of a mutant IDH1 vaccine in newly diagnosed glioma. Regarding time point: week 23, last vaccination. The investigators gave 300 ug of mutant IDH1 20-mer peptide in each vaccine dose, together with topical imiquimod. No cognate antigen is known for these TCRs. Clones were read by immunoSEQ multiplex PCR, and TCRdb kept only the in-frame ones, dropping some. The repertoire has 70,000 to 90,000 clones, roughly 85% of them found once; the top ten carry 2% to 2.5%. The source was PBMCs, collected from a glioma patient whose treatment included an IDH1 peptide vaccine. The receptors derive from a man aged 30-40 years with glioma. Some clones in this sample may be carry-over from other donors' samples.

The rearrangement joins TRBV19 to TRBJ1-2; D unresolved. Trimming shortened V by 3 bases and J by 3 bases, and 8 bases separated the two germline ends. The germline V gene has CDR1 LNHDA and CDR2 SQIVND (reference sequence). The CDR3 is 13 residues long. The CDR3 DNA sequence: TGTGCCAGTAGTATGGAGGTTCACTATGGCTACACCTTC. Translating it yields CASSMEVHYGYTF.

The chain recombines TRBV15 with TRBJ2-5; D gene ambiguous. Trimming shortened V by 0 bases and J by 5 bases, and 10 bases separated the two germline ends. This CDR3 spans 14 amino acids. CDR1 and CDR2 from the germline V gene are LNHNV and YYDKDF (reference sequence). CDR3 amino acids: CATSRESPGETQYF. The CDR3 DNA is TGTGCCACCAGCAGAGAATCCCCCGGGGAGACCCAGTACTTC.

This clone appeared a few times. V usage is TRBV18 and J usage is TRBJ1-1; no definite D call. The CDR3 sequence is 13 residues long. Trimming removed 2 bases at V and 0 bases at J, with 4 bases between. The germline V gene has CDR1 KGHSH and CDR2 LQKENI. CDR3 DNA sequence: TGTGCCAGCTCACCAGGTATGAACACTGAAGCTTTCTTT. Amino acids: CASSPGMNTEAFF.